This T cell receptor (beta chain) was identified during a study of cytomegalovirus exposure and HLA in healthy donors. Use of 60 Vbeta and 13 Jbeta primers characterized the PCR. TCRdb's copy holds only in-frame clones and misses some; the assay was immunoSEQ multiplex PCR. The repertoire holds more than 130,000 clones, with 70% to 80% as singletons. V was pared by 3 bases and J by 7 bases, with 6 bases of the junction left unmatched. The CDR3 has 15 amino acids. Germline assignment: CDR1 SGHKS and CDR2 YYEKEE (reference sequence). This clone was counted a few times. This receptor was obtained from a male donor in good health and CMV-seronegative. The chain is built from TRBV5-5 and TRBJ2-2, with 10 bases aligning to TRBD1. Material for sequencing was PBMCs. The CDR3 nucleotides read TGTGCCAGCAGCTCGGGACAGGGGAATAACGGGGAGCTGTTTTTT. It codes for CASSSGQGNNGELFF.